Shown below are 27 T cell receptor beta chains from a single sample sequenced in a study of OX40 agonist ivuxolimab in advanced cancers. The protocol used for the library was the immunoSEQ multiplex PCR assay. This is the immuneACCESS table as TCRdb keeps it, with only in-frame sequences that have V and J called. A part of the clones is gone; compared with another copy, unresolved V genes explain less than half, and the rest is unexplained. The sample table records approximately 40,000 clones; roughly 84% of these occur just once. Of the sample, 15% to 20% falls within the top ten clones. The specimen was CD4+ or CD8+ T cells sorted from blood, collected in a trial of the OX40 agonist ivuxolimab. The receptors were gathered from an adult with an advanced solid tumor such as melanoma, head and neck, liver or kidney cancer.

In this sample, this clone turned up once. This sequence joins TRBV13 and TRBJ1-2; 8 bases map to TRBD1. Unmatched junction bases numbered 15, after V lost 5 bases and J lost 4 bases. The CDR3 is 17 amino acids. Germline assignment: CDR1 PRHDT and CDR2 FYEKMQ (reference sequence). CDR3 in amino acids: CASSPVGGGQVFYGYTF. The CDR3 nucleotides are TGTGCCAGCAGCCCCGTCGGGGGGGGACAGGTTTTCTATGGCTACACCTTC.

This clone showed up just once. CDR3 loop: CASGFQGARETQYF. The CDR3 nucleotides are TGTGCTAGTGGTTTCCAGGGGGCCAGGGAGACCCAGTACTTC. The chain couples TRBV12-5 to TRBJ2-5; 8 bases are shared with TRBD1. V lost 3 bases, J lost 5 bases, and 5 bases stayed unmatched. Germline V gene sequence: CDR1 LGHNT, CDR2 FRNRAP. The CDR3 is 14 amino acids.

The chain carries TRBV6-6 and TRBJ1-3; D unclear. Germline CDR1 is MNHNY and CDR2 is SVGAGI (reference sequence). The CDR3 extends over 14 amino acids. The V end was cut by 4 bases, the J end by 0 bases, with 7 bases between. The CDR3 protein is CASSSPGSGNTIYF. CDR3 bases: TGTGCCAGCAGTTCCCCGGGCTCTGGAAACACCATATATTTT.

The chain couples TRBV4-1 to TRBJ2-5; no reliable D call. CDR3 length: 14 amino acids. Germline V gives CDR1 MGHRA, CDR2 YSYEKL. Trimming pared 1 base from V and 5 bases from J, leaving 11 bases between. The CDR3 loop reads CASSQAWARETQYF. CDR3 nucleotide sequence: TGCGCCAGCAGCCAAGCTTGGGCCCGGGAGACCCAGTACTTC.

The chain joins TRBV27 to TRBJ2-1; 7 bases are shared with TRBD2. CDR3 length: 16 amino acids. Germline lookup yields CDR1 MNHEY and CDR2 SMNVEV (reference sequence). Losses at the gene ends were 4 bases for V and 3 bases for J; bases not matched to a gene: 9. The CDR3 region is CASSSVPGGNYNEQFF. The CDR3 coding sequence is TGTGCCAGCAGTTCGGTTCCCGGGGGGAACTACAATGAGCAGTTCTTC.

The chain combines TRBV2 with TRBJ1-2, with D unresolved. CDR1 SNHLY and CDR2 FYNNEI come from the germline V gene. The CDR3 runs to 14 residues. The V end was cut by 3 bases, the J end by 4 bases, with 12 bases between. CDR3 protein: CASSEWGDFYGYTF. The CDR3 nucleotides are TGTGCCAGCAGTGAGTGGGGAGATTTCTATGGCTACACCTTC.

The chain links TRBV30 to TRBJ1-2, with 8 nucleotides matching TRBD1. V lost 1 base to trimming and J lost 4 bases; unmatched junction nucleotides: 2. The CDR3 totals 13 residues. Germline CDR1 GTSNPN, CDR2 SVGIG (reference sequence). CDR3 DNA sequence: TGTGCCTGGAGTGCCGGGACAGGCTATGGCTACACCTTC. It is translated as CAWSAGTGYGYTF.

CDR3 coding DNA: TGTGCCAGTAAGGACAGGGGGCGCATCTTTACCAATGAGCAGTTCTTC. Translated: CASKDRGRIFTNEQFF. The chain joins TRBV19 to TRBJ2-1; 11 bases map to TRBD1. The length of the CDR3 is 16 residues. With V trimmed by 7 bases and J by 6 bases, 11 bases remained unmatched. The germline CDR1 and CDR2 sequences are LNHDA and SQIVND (reference sequence).

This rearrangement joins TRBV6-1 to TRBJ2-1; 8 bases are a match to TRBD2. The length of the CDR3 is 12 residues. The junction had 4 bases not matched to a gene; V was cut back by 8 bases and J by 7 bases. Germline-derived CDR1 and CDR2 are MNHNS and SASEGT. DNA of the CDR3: TGTGCCAGCGCCCCGGGGGGGAATGAGCAGTTCTTC. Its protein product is CASAPGGNEQFF.

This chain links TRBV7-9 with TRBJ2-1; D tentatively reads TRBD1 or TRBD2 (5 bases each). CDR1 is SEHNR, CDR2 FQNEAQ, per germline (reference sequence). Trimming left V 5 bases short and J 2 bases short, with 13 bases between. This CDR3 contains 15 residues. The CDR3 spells CASSPRDGAYNEQFF. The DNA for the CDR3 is TGTGCCAGCAGCCCCCGGGACGGGGCCTACAATGAGCAGTTCTTC. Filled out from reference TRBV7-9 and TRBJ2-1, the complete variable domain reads DTGVSQNPRHKITKRGQNVTFRCDPISEHNRLYWYRQTLGQGPEFLTYFQNEAQLEKSRLLSDRFSAERPKGSFSTLEIQRTEQGDSAMYLCASSPRDGAYNEQFFGPGTRLTVL.

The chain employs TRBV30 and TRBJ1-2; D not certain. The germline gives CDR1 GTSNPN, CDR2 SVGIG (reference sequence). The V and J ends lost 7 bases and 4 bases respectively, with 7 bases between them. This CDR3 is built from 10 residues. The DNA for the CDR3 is TGTGCCTCGTCCTCCTATGGCTACACCTTC. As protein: CASSSYGYTF.

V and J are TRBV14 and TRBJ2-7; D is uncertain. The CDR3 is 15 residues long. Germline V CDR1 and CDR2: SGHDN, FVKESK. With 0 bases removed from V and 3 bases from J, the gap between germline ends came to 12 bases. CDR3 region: CASSQEVTYSYEQYF. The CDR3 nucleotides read TGTGCCAGCAGCCAAGAGGTGACTTACAGCTACGAGCAGTACTTC.

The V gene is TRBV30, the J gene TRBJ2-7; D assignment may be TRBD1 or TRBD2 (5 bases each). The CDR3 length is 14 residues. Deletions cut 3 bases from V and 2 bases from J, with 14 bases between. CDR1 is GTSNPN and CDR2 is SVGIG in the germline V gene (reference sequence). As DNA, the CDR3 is TGTGCCTGGAGCCAATGGGGGTTAACCTACGAGCAGTACTTC. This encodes CAWSQWGLTYEQYF.

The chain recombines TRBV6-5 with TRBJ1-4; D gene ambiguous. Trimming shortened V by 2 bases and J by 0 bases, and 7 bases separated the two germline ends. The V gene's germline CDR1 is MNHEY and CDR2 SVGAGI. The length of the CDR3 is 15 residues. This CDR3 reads CASSYGVSTNEKLFF. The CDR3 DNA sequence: TGTGCCAGCAGTTACGGGGTTTCAACTAATGAAAAACTGTTTTTT.

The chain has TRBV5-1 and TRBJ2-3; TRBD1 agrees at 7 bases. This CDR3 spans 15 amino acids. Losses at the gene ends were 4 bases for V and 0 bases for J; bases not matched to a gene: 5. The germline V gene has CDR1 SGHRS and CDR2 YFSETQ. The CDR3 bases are TGCGCCAGCAGCCTCAGGACAGGTAGCACAGATACGCAGTATTTT. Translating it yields CASSLRTGSTDTQYF.

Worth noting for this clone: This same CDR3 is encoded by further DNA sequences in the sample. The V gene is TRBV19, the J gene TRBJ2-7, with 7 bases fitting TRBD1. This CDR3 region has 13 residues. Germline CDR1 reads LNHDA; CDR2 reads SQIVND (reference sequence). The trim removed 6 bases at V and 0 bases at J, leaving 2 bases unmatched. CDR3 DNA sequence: TGTGCCAGTAGCCGGGACAGCTCCTACGAGCAGTACTTC. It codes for CASSRDSSYEQYF.

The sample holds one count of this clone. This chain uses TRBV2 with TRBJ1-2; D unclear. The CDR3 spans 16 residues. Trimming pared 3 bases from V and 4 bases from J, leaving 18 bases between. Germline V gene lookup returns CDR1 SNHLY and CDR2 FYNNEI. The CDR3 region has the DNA TGTGCCAGCAGTGATGGCGAGGGTGCCCTCCCCTATGGCTACACCTTC. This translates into CASSDGEGALPYGYTF.

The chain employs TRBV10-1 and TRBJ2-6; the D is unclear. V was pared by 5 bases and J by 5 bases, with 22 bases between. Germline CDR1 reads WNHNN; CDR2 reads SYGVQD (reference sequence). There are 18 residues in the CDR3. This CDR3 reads CASSTEGVAQSRANVLTF. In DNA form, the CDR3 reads TGCGCCAGCAGTACGGAAGGAGTCGCACAAAGTCGGGCCAACGTCCTGACTTTC.

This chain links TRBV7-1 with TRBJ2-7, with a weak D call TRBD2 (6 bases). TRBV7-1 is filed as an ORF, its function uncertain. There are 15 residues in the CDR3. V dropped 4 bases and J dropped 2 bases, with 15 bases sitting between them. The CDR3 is CASSFGGGETYEQYF. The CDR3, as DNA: TGTGCCAGCAGCTTTGGTGGCGGGGAGACCTACGAGCAGTACTTC.

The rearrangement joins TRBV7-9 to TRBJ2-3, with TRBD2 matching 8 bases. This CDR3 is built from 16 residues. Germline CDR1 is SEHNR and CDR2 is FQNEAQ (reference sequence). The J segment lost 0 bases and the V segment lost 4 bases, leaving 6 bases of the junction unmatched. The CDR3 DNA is TGTGCCAGCAGCTCCGCCCGGGGGGGCAGCACAGATACGCAGTATTTT. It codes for CASSSARGGSTDTQYF.

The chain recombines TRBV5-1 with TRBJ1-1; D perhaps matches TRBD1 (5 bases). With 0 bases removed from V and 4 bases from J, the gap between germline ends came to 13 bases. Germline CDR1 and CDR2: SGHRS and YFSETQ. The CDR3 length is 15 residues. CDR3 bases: TGCGCCAGCAGCTTGGAGGTGAATGGGGGCACTGAAGCTTTCTTT. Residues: CASSLEVNGGTEAFF.

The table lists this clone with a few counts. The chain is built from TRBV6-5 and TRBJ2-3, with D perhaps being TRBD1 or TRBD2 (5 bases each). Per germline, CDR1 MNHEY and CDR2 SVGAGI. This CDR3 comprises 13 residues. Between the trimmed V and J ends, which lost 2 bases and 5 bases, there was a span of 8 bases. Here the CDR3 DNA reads TGTGCCAGCAGTTACCTGGGGGTAGATACGCAGTATTTT. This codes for CASSYLGVDTQYF.

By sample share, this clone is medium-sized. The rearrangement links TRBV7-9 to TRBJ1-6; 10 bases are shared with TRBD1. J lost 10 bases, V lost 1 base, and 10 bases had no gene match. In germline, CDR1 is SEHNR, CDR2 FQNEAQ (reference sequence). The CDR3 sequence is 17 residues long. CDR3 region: CASSLVARTGGGSPLHF. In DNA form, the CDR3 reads TGTGCCAGCAGCTTAGTCGCTCGGACAGGGGGAGGGTCACCCCTCCACTTT.

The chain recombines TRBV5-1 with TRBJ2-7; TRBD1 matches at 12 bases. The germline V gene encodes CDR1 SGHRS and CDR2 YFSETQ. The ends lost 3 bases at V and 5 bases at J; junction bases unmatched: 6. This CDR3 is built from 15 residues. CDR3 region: CASSWGQGAQDEQYF. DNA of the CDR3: TGCGCCAGCAGCTGGGGACAGGGGGCGCAGGACGAGCAGTACTTC.

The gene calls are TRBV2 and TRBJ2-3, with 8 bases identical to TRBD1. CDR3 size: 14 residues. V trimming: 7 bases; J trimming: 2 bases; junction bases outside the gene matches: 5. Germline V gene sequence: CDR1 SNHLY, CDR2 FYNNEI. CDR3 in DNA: TGTGCCAGCAAACAGGGGGTGATCACAGATACGCAGTATTTT. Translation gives CASKQGVITDTQYF.

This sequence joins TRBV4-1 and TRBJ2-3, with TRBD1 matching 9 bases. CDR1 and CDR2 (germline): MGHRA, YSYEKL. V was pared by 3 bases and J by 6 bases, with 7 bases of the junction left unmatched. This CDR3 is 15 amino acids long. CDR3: CASSQTGGRGDTQYF. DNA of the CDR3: TGCGCCAGCAGCCAGACAGGGGGACGTGGGGATACGCAGTATTTT.

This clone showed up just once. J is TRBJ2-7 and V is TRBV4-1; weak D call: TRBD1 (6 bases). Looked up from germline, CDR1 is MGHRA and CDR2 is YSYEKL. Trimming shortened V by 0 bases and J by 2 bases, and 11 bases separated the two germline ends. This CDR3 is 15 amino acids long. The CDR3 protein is CASSQDVDSPYEQYF. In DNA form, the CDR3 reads TGCGCCAGCAGCCAAGATGTGGACAGTCCCTACGAGCAGTACTTC.